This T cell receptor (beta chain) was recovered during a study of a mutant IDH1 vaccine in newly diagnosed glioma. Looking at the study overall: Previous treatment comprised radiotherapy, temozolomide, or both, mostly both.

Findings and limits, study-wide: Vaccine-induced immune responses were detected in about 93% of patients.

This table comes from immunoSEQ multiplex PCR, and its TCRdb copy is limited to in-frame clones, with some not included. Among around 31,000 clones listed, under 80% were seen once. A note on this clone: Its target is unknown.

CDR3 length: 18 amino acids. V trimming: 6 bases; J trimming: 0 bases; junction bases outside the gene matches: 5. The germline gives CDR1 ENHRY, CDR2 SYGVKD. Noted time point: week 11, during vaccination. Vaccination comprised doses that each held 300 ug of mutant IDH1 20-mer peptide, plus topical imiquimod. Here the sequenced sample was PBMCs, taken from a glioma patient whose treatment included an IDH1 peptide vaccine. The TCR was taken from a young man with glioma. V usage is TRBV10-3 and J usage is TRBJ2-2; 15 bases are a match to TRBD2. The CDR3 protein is CAISQGLAGGANTGELFF. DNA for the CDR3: TGTGCCATCAGCCAGGGACTAGCGGGAGGCGCGAACACCGGGGAGCTGTTTTTT.